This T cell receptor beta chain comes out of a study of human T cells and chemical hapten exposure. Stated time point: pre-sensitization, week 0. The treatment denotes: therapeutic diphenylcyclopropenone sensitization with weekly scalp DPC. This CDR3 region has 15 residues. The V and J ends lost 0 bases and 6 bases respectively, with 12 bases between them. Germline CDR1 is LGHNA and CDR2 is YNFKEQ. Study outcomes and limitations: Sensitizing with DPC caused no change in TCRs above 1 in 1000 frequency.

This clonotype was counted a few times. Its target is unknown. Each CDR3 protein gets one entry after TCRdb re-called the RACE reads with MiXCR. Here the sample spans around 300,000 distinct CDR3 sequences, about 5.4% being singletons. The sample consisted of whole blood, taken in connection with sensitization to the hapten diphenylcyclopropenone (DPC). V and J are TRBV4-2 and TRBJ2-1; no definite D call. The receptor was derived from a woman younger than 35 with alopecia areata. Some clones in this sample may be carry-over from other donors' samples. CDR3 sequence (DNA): TGTGCCAGCAGCCAAGAGATGGGCAGACGCAATGAGCAGTTCTTC. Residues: CASSQEMGRRNEQFF.